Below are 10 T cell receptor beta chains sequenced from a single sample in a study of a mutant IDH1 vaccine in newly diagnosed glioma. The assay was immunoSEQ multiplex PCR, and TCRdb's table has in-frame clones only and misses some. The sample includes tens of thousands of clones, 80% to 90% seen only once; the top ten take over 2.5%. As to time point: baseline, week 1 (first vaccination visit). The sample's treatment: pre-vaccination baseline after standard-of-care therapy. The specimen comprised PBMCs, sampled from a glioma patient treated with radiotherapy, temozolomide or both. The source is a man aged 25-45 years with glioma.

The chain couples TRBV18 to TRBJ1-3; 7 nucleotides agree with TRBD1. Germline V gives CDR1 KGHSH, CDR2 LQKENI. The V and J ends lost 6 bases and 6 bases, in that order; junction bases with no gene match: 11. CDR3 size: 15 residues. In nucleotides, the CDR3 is TGTGCCAGCTCGCTAAGGGGGCCTCCCGAAAACACCATATATTTT. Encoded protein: CASSLRGPPENTIYF.

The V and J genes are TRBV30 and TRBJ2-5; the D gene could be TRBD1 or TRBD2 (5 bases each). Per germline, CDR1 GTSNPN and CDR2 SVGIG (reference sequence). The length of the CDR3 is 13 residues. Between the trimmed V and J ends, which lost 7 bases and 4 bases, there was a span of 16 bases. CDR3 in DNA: TGTGCCTTTGAAGACGGGGCCCGAGAGACCCAGTACTTC. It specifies CAFEDGARETQYF. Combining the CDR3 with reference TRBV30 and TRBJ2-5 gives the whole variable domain SQTIHQWPATLVQPVGSPLSLECTVEGTSNPNLYWYRQAAGRGLQLLFYSVGIGQISSEVPQNLSASRPQDRQFILSSKKLLLSDSGFYLCAFEDGARETQYFGPGTRLLVL.

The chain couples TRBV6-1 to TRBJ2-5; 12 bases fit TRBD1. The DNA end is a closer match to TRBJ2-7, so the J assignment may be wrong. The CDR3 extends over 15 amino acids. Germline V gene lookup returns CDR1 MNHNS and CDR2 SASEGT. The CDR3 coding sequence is TGTGCCAGCAGTGACCGGGACAGGGGGCGGTACGAGCAGTACTTC. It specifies CASSDRDRGRYEQYF.

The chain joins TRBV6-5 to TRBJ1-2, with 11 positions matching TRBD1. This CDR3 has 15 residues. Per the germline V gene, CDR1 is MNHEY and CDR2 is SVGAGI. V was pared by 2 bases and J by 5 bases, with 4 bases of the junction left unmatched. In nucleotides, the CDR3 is TGTGCCAGCAGTTACGTCGGACAGGGGGCTTATGGCTACACCTTC. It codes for CASSYVGQGAYGYTF.

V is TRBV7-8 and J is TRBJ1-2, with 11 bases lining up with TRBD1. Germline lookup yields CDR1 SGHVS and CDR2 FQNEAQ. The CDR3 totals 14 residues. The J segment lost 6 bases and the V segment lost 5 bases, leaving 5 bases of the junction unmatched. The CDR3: CASSLWDRGDGYTF. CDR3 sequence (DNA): TGTGCCAGCAGCCTGTGGGACAGGGGGGATGGCTACACCTTC.

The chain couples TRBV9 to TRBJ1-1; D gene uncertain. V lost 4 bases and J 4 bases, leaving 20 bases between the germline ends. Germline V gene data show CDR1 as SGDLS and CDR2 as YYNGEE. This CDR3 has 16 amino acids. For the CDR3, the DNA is TGTGCCAGCAGCCCACCTTTCGGCCGAATTGGCACTGAAGCTTTCTTT. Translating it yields CASSPPFGRIGTEAFF. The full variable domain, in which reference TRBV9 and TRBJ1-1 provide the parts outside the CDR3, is DSGVTQTPKHLITATGQRVTLRCSPRSGDLSVYWYQQSLDQGLQFLIQYYNGEERAKGNILERFSAQQFPDLHSELNLSSLELGDSALYFCASSPPFGRIGTEAFFGQGTRLTVV.

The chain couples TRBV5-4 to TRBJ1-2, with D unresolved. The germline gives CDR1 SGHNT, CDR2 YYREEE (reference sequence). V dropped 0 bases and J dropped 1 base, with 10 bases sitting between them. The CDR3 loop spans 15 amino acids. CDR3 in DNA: TGTGCCAGCAGCTTGGGAGTTTCGGATAACTATGGCTACACCTTC. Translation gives CASSLGVSDNYGYTF.

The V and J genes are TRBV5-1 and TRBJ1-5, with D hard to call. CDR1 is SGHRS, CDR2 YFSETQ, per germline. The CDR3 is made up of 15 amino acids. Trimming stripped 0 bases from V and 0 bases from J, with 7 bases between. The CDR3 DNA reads TGCGCCAGCAGCTTGGGTGACATTAGCAATCAGCCCCAGCATTTT. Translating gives CASSLGDISNQPQHF.

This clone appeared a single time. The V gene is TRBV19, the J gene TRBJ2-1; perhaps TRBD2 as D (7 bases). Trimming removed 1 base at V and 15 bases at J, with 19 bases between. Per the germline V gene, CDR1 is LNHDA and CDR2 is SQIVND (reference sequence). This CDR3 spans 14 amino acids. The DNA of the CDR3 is TGTGCCAGTAGTATAGGGGACGGCTGGCGGGGGCTGTTCTTC. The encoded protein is CASSIGDGWRGLFF. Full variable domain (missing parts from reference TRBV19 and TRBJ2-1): DGGITQSPKYLFRKEGQNVTLSCEQNLNHDAMYWYRQDPGQGLRLIYYSQIVNDFQKGDIAEGYSVSREKKESFPLTVTSAQKNPTAFYLCASSIGDGWRGLFFGPGTRLTVL.

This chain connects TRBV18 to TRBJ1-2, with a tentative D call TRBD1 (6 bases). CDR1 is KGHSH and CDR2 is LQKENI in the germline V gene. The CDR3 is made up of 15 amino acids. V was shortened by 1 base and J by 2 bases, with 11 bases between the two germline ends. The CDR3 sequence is CASSPRGLGNYGYTF. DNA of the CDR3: TGTGCCAGCTCACCACGGGGGCTTGGAAACTATGGCTACACCTTC.